The table lists the clone carrying this T cell receptor (beta chain) with a few counts. Antigen specificity is unknown. The TCR beta CDR3 regions underwent amplification using RNA transcripts as the source. First-round RT-PCR targeting the TCR CDR3 was performed with the HTBI primer set. TCRdb recomputed calls from the multiplex PCR reads with MiXCR, one row per CDR3 protein. Of about 640,000 distinct CDR3 sequences detected, approximately 15% appear once; the ten largest clones hold around 13%. This entry is derived from a study of T cells in Graves' hyperthyroidism and ophthalmopathy. Study-wide points: Patients with ophthalmopathy were separated from those with stable hyperthyroidism by a 13 V-J model. Blood also held most thyroid clonotypes expanded beyond 0.001.

Sequenced: blood. The sequence was obtained from a woman aged 45-65 years with Graves' ophthalmopathy.

CDR3 DNA sequence: TGTGCCATCAGTGAGTCAGGGGGCGCTGGGGCCAACGTCCTGACTTTC. It translates to CAISESGGAGANVLTF. The rearrangement links TRBV10-3 to TRBJ2-6, with TRBD1 identical over 7 bases. J was trimmed by 2 bases and V by 0 bases; bases with no gene match: 1. Germline CDR1 ENHRY, CDR2 SYGVKD. The CDR3 is 16 amino acids.